Sequencing of this T cell receptor (beta chain) was carried out in a study of Ad26.COV2.S vaccination and SARS-CoV-2 variants. Across the whole study: Ad26.COV2.S given intramuscularly, once or twice 56 days apart.

Comment on this clone: Its antigen is as yet unknown.

Profiled with immunoSEQ multiplex PCR; TCRdb holds only in-frame clones, not every one. The table lists almost 400,000 clones, about 89% of them singletons. Germline V CDR1 and CDR2: SGHNT, YYREEE (reference sequence). The CDR3 is 16 amino acids. V was trimmed by 2 bases and J by 10 bases, leaving 19 bases between them. Study-level points and caveats: Estimates derived from TCR breadth and depth analyses may have underestimated total T cell responses.

Sample treatment: about 20 received Ad26.COV2.S at low or high dose, single or two shots; several received placebo; per-sample allocation not given. Samples came from day 63 after the first vaccine or placebo injection. SARS-CoV-2 spike from the Wuhan strain was encoded by the vaccine, an Ad26 vector. This receptor was obtained from a person aged 18-60 years who received the Ad26.COV2.S COVID-19 vaccine or a placebo. The sequences come from peripheral blood, collected in a trial of Ad26.COV2.S vaccine versus placebo. V usage is TRBV5-4 and J usage is TRBJ1-6; tentatively, D is TRBD1 (5 bases). CDR3 nucleotide sequence: TGTGCCAGCAGCTTAGATCGAGGGGCAGCCGGGTCACCCCTCCACTTT. Translated, it gives CASSLDRGAAGSPLHF.